Following are 22 T cell receptor beta chains from one sample sequenced in a study of breast tumors, draining lymph nodes, adjacent tissues. The lymph nodes were axillary draining lymph nodes from breast cancer patients. TCRdb fed the multiplex PCR reads into MiXCR, producing one record per CDR3 protein. The data contain about 89,000 distinct CDR3 sequences, approximately 30% of them singletons. Input material: axillary lymph node tissue. The receptors were gathered from a female donor with breast cancer. Some clones in this sample may be carry-over from other donors' samples.

Many counts were recorded for this clonotype. The rearrangement links TRBV7-6 to TRBJ1-2; no definite D call. In germline, CDR1 is SGHVS, CDR2 FNYEAQ. The CDR3 covers 13 residues. V lost 2 bases, J lost 7 bases, and 11 bases lay in between. The CDR3 spells CASSLSLLGGYTF. Written as DNA, the CDR3 is TGTGCCAGCAGCTTAAGTCTCTTGGGTGGCTACACCTTC. Full variable domain (rest looked up from reference TRBV7-6 and TRBJ1-2): GAGVSQSPRYKVTKRGQDVALRCDPISGHVSLYWYRQALGQGPEFLTYFNYEAQQDKSGLPNDRFSAERPEGSISTLTIQRTEQRDSAMYRCASSLSLLGGYTFGSGTRLTVV.

Points on this clonotype: Given a much more abundant clone one base away, this may be a read error. The rearrangement joins TRBV30 to TRBJ1-4; D remains ambiguous. The CDR3 totals 13 residues. Germline V gene data show CDR1 as GTSNPN and CDR2 as SVGIG (reference sequence). In DNA form, the CDR3 reads TGTGCCTGGGGTGTACGGGGAAATGAAAAACTGTTTTTT. Its protein product is CAWGVRGNEKLFF. The full variable domain, completed using reference TRBV30 and TRBJ1-4, is SQTIHQWPATLVQPVGSPLSLECTVEGTSNPNLYWYRQAAGRGLQLLFYSVGIGQISSEVPQNLSASRPQDRQFILSSKKLLLSDSGFYLCAWGVRGNEKLFFGSGTQLSVL.

V usage is TRBV30 and J usage is TRBJ1-4; D possibly corresponds to TRBD1 (5 bases). CDR3 length equals 16 residues. Germline V gene lookup returns CDR1 GTSNPN and CDR2 SVGIG (reference sequence). Deletions cut 3 bases from V and 3 bases from J, with 17 bases between. This CDR3 is CAWSKGLGSANEKLFF. CDR3 nucleotide sequence: TGTGCCTGGAGCAAGGGGCTGGGATCGGCTAATGAAAAACTGTTTTTT.

This clonotype was counted once. A much larger clonotype is one base distant, so this may be a read error. CDR3 bases: TGTGCCAGCCGGGACTCGACCTACGAGCAGTACTTC. Its protein product is CASRDSTYEQYF. The chain couples TRBV28 to TRBJ2-7; a weak D match, TRBD2 (6 bases). V dropped 8 bases and J dropped 2 bases, with 10 bases sitting between them. This CDR3 is 12 amino acids long. Per the germline V gene, CDR1 is MDHEN and CDR2 is SYDVKM.

This clonotype was counted ten times or more. This sequence joins TRBV20-1 and TRBJ2-5, with 9 nucleotides matching TRBD2. Unmatched junction bases numbered 2, after V lost 2 bases and J lost 4 bases. CDR1 is DFQATT and CDR2 is SNEGSKA in the germline V gene (reference sequence). The CDR3 contains 13 residues. The CDR3 spells CSARMTSGETQYF. CDR3 in DNA: TGCAGTGCTAGAATGACTAGCGGAGAGACCCAGTACTTC.

This clonotype was observed at least ten times. The V and J genes are TRBV2 and TRBJ1-2; 7 bases fit TRBD1. The V gene's germline CDR1 is SNHLY and CDR2 FYNNEI. This CDR3 spans 12 amino acids. V lost 6 bases, J lost 6 bases, and 4 bases stayed unmatched. CDR3 sequence: CASREQGHGYTF. CDR3 DNA sequence: TGTGCCAGCAGAGAACAGGGGCATGGCTACACCTTC.

There are a few counts of this clonotype. A much larger clone lies one base from this, so it may be a read error. The rearrangement links TRBV6-2 or TRBV6-3 to TRBJ2-7; 10 nucleotides line up with TRBD1. The germline V gene encodes CDR1 MNHEY and CDR2 SVGEGT. With 9 bases clipped from V and 3 bases from J, the junction kept 11 bases outside the gene matches. This CDR3 contains 15 residues. The DNA of the CDR3 is TGTGCCAGTAGACCAGCGGGACAGGGGTACTACGAGCAGTACTTC. It encodes CASRPAGQGYYEQYF.

With regard to this clonotype: This may be a read error, as it is one base from a much larger clone. V is TRBV6-5 and J is TRBJ1-4, with 10 bases matching TRBD1. Per germline, CDR1 MNHEY and CDR2 SVGAGI. CDR3 length: 16 amino acids. The CDR3 loop is CASSHSTGGAGEKLLF. DNA for the CDR3: TGTGCCAGCAGTCACTCGACAGGGGGCGCGGGTGAAAAACTGCTTTTT.

Regarding this clonotype: This clone may be a read error of a much larger clone one base away. The chain joins TRBV3-1 to TRBJ2-3, with D unclear. Trimming cost V 0 bases and J 5 bases, with 6 bases left between them. This CDR3 has 13 residues. The germline gives CDR1 LGHDT, CDR2 YNNKEL (reference sequence). The CDR3 DNA sequence: TGTGCCAGCAGCCAAGATTACGTAGATACGCAGTATTTT. It codes for CASSQDYVDTQYF.

This clonotype showed up many times. The V gene is TRBV18, the J gene TRBJ2-1; D assignment may be TRBD1 or TRBD2 (6 bases each). The CDR3 totals 15 residues. Trimming removed 5 bases from V and 10 bases from J, with 21 bases in between. Germline loops: CDR1 KGHSH, CDR2 LQKENI. In nucleotides, the CDR3 is TGTGCCAGCTCAGCGGACAGCGCGGGGTTTAAAGAGCAGTTCTTC. Protein sequence: CASSADSAGFKEQFF.

Points on this clonotype: It is unclear where the CDR3 begins or ends on the DNA, so no DNA is shown, and the CDR3 is as TCRdb lists it. J is TRBJ2-5 and V is TRBV9; no DNA check was done on the table's D call, TRBD1. The CDR3 sequence runs 22 residues, both termini included. Germline loops: CDR1 SGDLS, CDR2 YYNGEE. This CDR3 is CASSFYNCSARTQGDNQETQYF.

Many counts were recorded for this clonotype. The chain carries TRBV7-6 and TRBJ2-5; D gene uncertain. Looked up from germline, CDR1 is SGHVS and CDR2 is FNYEAQ. The CDR3 loop spans 13 amino acids. V shed 5 bases and J shed 2 bases, with 9 bases lying between them. CDR3 region: CASSPQNQETQYF. Here the CDR3 DNA reads TGTGCCAGCAGCCCACAGAATCAAGAGACCCAGTACTTC.

This clonotype was counted a few times. A much larger clone differs from this one at a single base, so this may be a read error. This chain connects TRBV14 to TRBJ2-1; TRBD2 agrees at 9 bases. Per germline, CDR1 SGHDN and CDR2 FVKESK. This CDR3 region has 14 residues. In nucleotides, the CDR3 is TGTGCCAGCAGCCGGGGACTAGCCTACAATGAGCAGTCCTTC. It codes for CASSRGLAYNEQSF.

In its sample, this clonotype was seen many times. This chain joins TRBV20-1 and TRBJ1-2, with D uncertain. V was pared by 1 base and J by 4 bases, with 7 bases between. This CDR3 comprises 12 residues. From germline, CDR1 is DFQATT and CDR2 SNEGSKA (reference sequence). CDR3 DNA sequence: TGCAGTGCTAGAGGGGGAGCCTATGGCTACACCTTC. Encoded protein: CSARGGAYGYTF.

This clonotype was detected a few times. One base away lies a much larger clone, so this may be a sequencing read error. J is TRBJ2-1 and V is TRBV11-2; D remains unclear. Germline loops: CDR1 SGHAT, CDR2 FQNNGV. There are 14 residues in the CDR3. V lost 4 bases and J lost 6, with 13 bases in between. The CDR3 sequence: CASSYWGRANEQFF. The DNA of the CDR3 is TGTGCCAGCAGCTACTGGGGTCGGGCCAATGAGCAGTTCTTC.

This clonotype appeared many times. J is TRBJ1-6 and V is TRBV4-3; D is ambiguous. The ends were cut back, 4 bases at V and 13 bases at J, with 8 bases in the middle. Per germline, CDR1 LGHNA and CDR2 YSLEER. CDR3 length: 11 residues. CDR3 in DNA: TGCGCCAGCAGCCCTCACTCCCCCCTCCACTTT. This encodes CASSPHSPLHF.

The chain is built from TRBV7-6 and TRBJ2-3; the match to TRBD2 covers 8 bases. The CDR3 length is 15 residues. From germline, CDR1 is SGHVS and CDR2 FNYEAQ. V was clipped by 9 bases and J by 1 base; unmatched bases: 9. The CDR3 spells CARNGGALCTDTQYF. The CDR3 DNA reads TGTGCCAGGAACGGGGGGGCGCTCTGCACAGATACGCAGTATTTT.

This clonotype came up many times. This chain uses TRBV7-9 with TRBJ2-7; 8 bases fit TRBD1. Germline V lookup: CDR1 SEHNR, CDR2 FQNEAQ (reference sequence). The trim removed 3 bases at V and 6 bases at J, leaving 7 bases unmatched. The CDR3 contains 14 residues. The CDR3 loop is CASSFMAGGVEQYF. CDR3 DNA: TGTGCCAGCAGCTTTATGGCAGGGGGCGTCGAGCAGTACTTC.

This clonotype has at least ten counts. CDR3 amino acids: CASTIIAGGETQYF. The CDR3 DNA sequence: TGTGCCAGCACCATCATAGCGGGAGGTGAGACCCAGTACTTC. This chain links TRBV12-3 or TRBV12-4 with TRBJ2-5; 10 bases line up with TRBD2. The V gene end was trimmed by 7 bases and the J gene end by 5 bases; junction bases not matched to a gene: 7. The CDR3 spans 14 residues.

In regard to this clonotype: At one end, the junction sequence differs from germline, possibly due to a read error. The V gene is TRBV20-1, the J gene TRBJ2-5, with D perhaps matching TRBD2 (5 bases). This CDR3 contains 12 residues. The germline V gene has CDR1 DFQATT and CDR2 SNEGSKA (reference sequence). Here the CDR3 DNA reads TGCGGTGCTAGCAGTAATCAAGAGACCCCGTACTTC. Translation: CGASSNQETPYF.

The table lists this clonotype with many counts. The chain carries TRBV20-1 and TRBJ2-1, with TRBD2 identical over 11 bases. This CDR3 comprises 15 residues. CDR1 and CDR2 (germline): DFQATT, SNEGSKA (reference sequence). V shed 6 bases and J 6 bases; nucleotides not matched to a gene: 10. CDR3 residues: CSAIIAGGPVNEQFF. CDR3 sequence (DNA): TGCAGTGCCATCATAGCGGGAGGGCCGGTCAATGAGCAGTTCTTC.

This clonotype was picked up many times. The chain is built from TRBV12-3 or TRBV12-4 and TRBJ2-3, with D unresolved. V dropped 2 bases and J dropped 1 base, with 10 bases sitting between them. The CDR3 consists of 15 residues. CDR3 protein: CASSLLLGGTDTQYF. Written as DNA, the CDR3 is TGTGCCAGCAGTTTATTATTAGGCGGCACAGATACGCAGTATTTT.